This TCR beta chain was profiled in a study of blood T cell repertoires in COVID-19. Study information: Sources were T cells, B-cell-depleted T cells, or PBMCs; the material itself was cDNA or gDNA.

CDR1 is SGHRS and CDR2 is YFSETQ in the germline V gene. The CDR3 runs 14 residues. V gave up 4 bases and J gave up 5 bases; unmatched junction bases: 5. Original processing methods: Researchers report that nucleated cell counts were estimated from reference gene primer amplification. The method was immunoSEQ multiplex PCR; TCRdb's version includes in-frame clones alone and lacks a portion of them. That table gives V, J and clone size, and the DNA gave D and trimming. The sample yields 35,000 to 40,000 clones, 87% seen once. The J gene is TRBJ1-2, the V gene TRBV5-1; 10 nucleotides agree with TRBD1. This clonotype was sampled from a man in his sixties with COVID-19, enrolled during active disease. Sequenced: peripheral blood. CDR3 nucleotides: TGCGCCAGCAGCCTCGGGGGACAGGGGTATGGCTACACCTTC. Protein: CASSLGGQGYGYTF.